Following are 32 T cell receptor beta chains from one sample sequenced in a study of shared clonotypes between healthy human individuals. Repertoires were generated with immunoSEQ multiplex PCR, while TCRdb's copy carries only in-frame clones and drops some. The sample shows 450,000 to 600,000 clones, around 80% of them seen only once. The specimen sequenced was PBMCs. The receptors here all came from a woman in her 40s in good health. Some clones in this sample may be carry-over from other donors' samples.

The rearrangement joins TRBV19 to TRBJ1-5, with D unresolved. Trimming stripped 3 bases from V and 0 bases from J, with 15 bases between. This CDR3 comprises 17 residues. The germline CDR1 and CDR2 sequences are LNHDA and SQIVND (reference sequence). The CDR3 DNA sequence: TGTGCCAGTAGTATGTTTTCTTTTGGCAGTAGCAATCAGCCCCAGCATTTT. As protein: CASSMFSFGSSNQPQHF.

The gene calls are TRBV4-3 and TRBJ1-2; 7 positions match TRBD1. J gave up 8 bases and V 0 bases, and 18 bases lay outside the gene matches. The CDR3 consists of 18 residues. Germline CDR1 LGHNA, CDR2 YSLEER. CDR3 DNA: TGCGCCAGCAGCCAAGATTGGGCACAGGGGATTCTTGTATTGGGCTACACCTTC. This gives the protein CASSQDWAQGILVLGYTF.

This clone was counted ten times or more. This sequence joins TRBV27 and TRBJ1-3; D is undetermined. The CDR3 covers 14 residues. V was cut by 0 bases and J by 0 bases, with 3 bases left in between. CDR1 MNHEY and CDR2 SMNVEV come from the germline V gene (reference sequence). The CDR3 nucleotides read TGTGCCAGCAGTTTATCCTTCTCTGGAAACACCATATATTTT. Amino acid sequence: CASSLSFSGNTIYF.

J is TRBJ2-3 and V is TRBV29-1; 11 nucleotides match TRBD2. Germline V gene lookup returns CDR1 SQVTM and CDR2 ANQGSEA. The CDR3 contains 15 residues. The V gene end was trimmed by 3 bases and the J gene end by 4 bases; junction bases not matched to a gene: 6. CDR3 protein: CSVEFSGRESDTQYF. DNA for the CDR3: TGCAGCGTTGAGTTTAGCGGGAGGGAGTCAGATACGCAGTATTTT.

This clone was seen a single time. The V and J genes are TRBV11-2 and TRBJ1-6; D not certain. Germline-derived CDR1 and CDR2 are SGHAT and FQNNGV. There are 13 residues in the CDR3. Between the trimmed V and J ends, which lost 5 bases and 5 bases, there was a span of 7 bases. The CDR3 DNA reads TGTGCCAGCAGCGCGGACCATAATTCACCCCTCCACTTT. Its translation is CASSADHNSPLHF.

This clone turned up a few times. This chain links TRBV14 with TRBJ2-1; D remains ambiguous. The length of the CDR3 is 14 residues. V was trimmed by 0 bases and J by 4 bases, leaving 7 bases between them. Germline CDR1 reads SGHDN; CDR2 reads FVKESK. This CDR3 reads CASSQDTWYNEQFF. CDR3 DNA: TGTGCCAGCAGCCAAGATACATGGTACAATGAGCAGTTCTTC. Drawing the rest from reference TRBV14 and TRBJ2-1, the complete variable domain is EAGVTQFPSHSVIEKGQTVTLRCDPISGHDNLYWYRRVMGKEIKFLLHFVKESKQDESGMPNNRFLAERTGGTYSTLKVQPAELEDSGVYFCASSQDTWYNEQFFGPGTRLTVL.

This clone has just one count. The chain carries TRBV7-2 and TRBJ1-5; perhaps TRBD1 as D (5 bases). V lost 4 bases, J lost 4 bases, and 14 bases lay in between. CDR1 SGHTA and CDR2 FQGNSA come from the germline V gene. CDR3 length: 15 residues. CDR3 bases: TGTGCCAGCAGCTATGGGGGGGGAGGGAATCAGCCCCAGCATTTT. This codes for CASSYGGGGNQPQHF.

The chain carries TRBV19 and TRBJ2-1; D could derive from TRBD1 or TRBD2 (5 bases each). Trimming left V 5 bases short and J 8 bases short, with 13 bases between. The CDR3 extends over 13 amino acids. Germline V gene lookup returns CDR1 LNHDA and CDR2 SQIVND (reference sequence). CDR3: CASSLGPNDEQFF. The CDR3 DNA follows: TGTGCCAGTAGTCTGGGACCAAATGATGAGCAGTTCTTC.

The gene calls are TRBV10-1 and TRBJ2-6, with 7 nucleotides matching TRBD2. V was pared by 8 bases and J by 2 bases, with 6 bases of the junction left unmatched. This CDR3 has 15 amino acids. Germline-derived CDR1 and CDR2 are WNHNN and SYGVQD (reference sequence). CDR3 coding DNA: TGCGCCAGCTCATTCGGGACTACTGGGGCCAACGTCCTGACTTTC. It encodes CASSFGTTGANVLTF.

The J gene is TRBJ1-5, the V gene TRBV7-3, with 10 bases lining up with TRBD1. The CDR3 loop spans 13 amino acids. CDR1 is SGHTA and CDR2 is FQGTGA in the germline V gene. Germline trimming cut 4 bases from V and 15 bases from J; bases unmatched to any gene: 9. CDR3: CASSSTGTGDLHF. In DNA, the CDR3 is TGTGCCAGCAGCTCGACCGGGACAGGGGATCTGCATTTT. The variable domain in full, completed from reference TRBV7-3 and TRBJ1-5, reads GAGVSQTPSNKVTEKGKYVELRCDPISGHTALYWYRQSLGQGPEFLIYFQGTGAADDSGLPNDRFFAVRPEGSVSTLKIQRTERGDSAVYLCASSSTGTGDLHFGDGTRLSIL.

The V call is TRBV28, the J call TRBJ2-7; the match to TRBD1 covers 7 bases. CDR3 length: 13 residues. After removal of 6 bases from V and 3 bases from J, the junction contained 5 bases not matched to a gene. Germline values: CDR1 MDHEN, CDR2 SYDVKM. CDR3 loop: CASRGTVNYEQYF. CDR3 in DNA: TGTGCCAGCAGAGGGACAGTCAACTACGAGCAGTACTTC.

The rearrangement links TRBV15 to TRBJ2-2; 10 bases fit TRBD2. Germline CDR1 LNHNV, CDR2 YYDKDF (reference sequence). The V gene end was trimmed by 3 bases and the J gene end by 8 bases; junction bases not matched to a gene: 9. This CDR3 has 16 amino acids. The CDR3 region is CATSRAGEREGGELFF. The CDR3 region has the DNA TGTGCCACCAGCAGGGCCGGGGAGCGGGAGGGGGGGGAGCTGTTTTTT.

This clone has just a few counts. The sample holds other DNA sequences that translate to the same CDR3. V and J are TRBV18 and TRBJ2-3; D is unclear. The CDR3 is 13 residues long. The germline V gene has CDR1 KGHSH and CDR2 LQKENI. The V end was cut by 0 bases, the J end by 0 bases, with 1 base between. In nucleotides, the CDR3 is TGTGCCAGCTCACCACCTAGCACAGATACGCAGTATTTT. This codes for CASSPPSTDTQYF.

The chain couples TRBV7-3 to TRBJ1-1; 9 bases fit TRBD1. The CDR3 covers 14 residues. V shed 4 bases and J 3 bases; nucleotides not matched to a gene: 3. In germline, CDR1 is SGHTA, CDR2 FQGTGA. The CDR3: CASSSQGADTEAFF. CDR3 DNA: TGTGCCAGCAGCTCACAGGGGGCGGACACTGAAGCTTTCTTT.

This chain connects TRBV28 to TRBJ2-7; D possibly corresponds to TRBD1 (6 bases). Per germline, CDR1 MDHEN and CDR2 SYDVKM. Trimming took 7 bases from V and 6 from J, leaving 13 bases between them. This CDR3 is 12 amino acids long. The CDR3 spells CASTTPGVEQYF. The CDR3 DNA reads TGTGCCAGCACCACCCCAGGGGTCGAGCAGTACTTC.

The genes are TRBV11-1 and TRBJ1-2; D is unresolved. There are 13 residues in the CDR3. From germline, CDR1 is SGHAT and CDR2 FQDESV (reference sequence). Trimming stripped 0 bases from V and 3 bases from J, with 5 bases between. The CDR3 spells CASSLAVDYGYTF. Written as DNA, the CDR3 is TGTGCCAGCAGCTTAGCCGTCGACTATGGCTACACCTTC.

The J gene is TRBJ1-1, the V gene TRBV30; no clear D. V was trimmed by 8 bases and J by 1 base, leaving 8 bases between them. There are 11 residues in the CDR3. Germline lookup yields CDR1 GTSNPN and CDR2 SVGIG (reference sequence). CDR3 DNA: TGTGCCACACGGGGGAACACTGAAGCTTTCTTT. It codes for CATRGNTEAFF.

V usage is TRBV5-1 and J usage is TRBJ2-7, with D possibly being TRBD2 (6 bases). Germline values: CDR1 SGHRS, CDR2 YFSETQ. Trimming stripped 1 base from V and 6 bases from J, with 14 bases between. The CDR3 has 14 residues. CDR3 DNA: TGCGCCAGCAGCTTGCTGACGTCTAGCGTCGAGCAGTACTTC. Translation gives CASSLLTSSVEQYF.

The CDR3 here is CASSQGLLAGAYNEQFF. The CDR3 DNA follows: TGCGCCAGCAGCCAAGGATTGTTGGCGGGGGCATACAATGAGCAGTTCTTC. This chain joins TRBV4-1 and TRBJ2-1; maybe TRBD2 (7 bases). CDR1 is MGHRA and CDR2 is YSYEKL in the germline V gene. CDR3 size: 17 residues. V was clipped by 1 base and J by 4 bases, with 17 bases between them.

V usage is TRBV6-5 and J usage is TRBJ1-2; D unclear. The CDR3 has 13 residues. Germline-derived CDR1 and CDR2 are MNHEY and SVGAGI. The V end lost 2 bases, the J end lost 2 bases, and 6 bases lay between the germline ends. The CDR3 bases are TGTGCCAGCAGTTACGACTTCAACTATGGCTACACCTTC. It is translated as CASSYDFNYGYTF.

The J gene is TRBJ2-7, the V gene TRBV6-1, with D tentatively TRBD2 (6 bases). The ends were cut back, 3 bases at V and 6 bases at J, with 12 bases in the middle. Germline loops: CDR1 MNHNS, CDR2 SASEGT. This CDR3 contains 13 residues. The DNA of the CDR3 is TGTGCCAGCAGTGAGGGGGGAAATGGCGAGCAGTACTTC. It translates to CASSEGGNGEQYF.

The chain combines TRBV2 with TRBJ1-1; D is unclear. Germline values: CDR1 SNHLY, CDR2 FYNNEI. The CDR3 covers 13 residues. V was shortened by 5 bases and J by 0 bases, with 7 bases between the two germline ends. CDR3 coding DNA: TGTGCCAGCAGTCCGTATATGAACACTGAAGCTTTCTTT. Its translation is CASSPYMNTEAFF.

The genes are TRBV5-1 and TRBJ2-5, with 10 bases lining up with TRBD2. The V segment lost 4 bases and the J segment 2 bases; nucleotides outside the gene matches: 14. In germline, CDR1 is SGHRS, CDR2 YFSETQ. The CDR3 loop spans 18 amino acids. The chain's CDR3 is CASSHQTRTSGFQETQYF. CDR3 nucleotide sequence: TGCGCCAGCAGCCACCAAACCCGGACTAGCGGCTTTCAAGAGACCCAGTACTTC.

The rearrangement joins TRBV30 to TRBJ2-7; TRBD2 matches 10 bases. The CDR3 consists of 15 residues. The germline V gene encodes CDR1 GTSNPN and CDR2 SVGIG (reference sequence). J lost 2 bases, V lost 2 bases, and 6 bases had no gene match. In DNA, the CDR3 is TGTGCCTGGAGTAATCTAGCGGGAGCCCCCTACGAGCAGTACTTC. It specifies CAWSNLAGAPYEQYF.

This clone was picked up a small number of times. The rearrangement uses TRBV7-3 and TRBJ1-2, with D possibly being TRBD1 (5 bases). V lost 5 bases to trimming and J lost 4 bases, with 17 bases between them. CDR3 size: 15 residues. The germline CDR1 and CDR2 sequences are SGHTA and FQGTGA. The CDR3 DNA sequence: TGTGCCAGCAGCCCCTGGGGGGAGCTTGGCTATGGCTACACCTTC. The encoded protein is CASSPWGELGYGYTF.

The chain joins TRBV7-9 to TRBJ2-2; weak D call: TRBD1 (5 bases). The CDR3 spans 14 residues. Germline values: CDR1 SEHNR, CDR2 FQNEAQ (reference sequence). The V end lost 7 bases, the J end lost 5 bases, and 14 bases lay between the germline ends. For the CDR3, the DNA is TGTGCCAGCACCAGGGTTATTGTGACCGGGGAGCTGTTTTTT. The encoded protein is CASTRVIVTGELFF.

This chain's CDR3 is CASSYGRPGGYGYTF. The CDR3 nucleotides are TGTGCCAGCAGCTACGGAAGACCCGGGGGTTATGGCTACACCTTC. The chain combines TRBV6-5 with TRBJ1-2; tentative D call: TRBD1 (5 bases). From germline, CDR1 is MNHEY and CDR2 SVGAGI. There are 15 residues in the CDR3. The V and J ends lost 6 bases and 5 bases respectively, with 19 bases between them.

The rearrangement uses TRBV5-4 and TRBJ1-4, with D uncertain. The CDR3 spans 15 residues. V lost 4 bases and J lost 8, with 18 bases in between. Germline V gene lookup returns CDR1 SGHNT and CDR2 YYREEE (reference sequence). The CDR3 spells CASSHPGQPAEKLFF. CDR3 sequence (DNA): TGTGCCAGCAGCCATCCGGGCCAGCCGGCCGAAAAACTGTTTTTT.

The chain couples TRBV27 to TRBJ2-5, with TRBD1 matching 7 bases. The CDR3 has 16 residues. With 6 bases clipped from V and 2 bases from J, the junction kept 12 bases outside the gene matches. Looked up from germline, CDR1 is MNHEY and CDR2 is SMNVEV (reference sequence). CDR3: CASSPSWDRPQETQYF. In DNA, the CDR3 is TGTGCCAGCAGCCCCTCCTGGGACAGACCTCAAGAGACCCAGTACTTC.

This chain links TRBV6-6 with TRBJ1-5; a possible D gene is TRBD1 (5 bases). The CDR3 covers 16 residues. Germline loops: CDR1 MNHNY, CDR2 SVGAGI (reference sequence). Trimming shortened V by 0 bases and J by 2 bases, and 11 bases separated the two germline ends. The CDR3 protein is CASSYSTGGGNQPQHF. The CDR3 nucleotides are TGTGCCAGCAGTTACTCCACCGGAGGGGGCAATCAGCCCCAGCATTTT.

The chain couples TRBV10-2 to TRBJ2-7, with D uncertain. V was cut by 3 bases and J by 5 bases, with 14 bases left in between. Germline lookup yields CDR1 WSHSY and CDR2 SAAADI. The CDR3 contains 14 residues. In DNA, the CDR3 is TGCGCCAGCAGTGATCGGAGACGGAGCCACGAGCAGTACTTC. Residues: CASSDRRRSHEQYF.

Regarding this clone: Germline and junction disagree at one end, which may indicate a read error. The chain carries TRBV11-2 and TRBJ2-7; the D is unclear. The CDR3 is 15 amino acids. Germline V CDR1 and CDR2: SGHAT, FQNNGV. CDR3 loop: CASSQDLAETYEQYF. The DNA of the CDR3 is TGCGCCAGCAGCCAAGATTTGGCGGAGACCTACGAGCAGTACTTC.